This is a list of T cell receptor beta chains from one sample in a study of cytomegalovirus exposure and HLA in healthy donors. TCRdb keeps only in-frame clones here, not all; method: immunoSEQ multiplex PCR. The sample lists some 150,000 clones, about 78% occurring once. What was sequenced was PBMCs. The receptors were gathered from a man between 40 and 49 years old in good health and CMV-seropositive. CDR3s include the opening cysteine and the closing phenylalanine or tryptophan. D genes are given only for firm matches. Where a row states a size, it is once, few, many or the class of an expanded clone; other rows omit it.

cdr3_aa: CASSIEGGSYEQYF
cdr3_nt: TGTGCCAGTAGTATAGAAGGGGGCTCCTACGAGCAGTACTTC
j_call: TRBJ2-7
v_call: TRBV19
d_call: -
clone_size: few

cdr3_aa: CASSPGQGWTYEQYF
cdr3_nt: TGTGCCAGCAGCCCCGGACAGGGATGGACCTACGAGCAGTACTTC
j_call: TRBJ2-7
v_call: TRBV7-6
d_call: TRBD1
clone_size: -

cdr3_aa: CASSSNNNYGYTF
cdr3_nt: TGTGCCAGCAGCTCCAACAATAACTATGGCTACACCTTC
j_call: TRBJ1-2
v_call: TRBV28
d_call: -
clone_size: -

cdr3_aa: CSVSIGSSFYEQYF
cdr3_nt: TGCAGCGTTTCGATCGGGTCCTCTTTCTACGAGCAGTACTTC
j_call: TRBJ2-7
v_call: TRBV29-1
d_call: -
clone_size: few

cdr3_aa: CASSALVAGMGEKLFF
cdr3_nt: TGTGCCAGCAGCGCCCTCGTCGCAGGGATGGGAGAAAAACTGTTTTTT
j_call: TRBJ1-4
v_call: TRBV9
d_call: -
clone_size: -

cdr3_aa: CASSYSAARDEKLFF
cdr3_nt: TGTGCCAGCAGTTACTCTGCGGCGCGGGATGAAAAACTGTTTTTT
j_call: TRBJ1-4
v_call: TRBV6-5
d_call: -
clone_size: -

cdr3_aa: CASSTNDERGTWDGYTF
cdr3_nt: TGTGCCAGTAGTACTAACGATGAACGAGGGACATGGGATGGCTACACCTTC
j_call: TRBJ1-2
v_call: TRBV19
d_call: -
clone_size: -

cdr3_aa: CATSRVRQPFNTEAFF
cdr3_nt: TGTGCCACCAGCAGGGTGAGACAGCCGTTCAACACTGAAGCTTTCTTT
j_call: TRBJ1-1
v_call: TRBV15
d_call: -
clone_size: -

cdr3_aa: CASEEDGYTF
cdr3_nt: TGTGCCAGCGAGGAGGATGGCTACACCTTC
j_call: TRBJ1-2
v_call: TRBV9
d_call: -
clone_size: -

cdr3_aa: CASRTSGTSDTQYF
cdr3_nt: TGTGCCAGCAGGACTAGCGGGACTTCAGATACGCAGTATTTT
j_call: TRBJ2-3
v_call: TRBV6-4
d_call: TRBD2
clone_size: -

cdr3_aa: CSVGREEAEAFF
cdr3_nt: TGCAGCGTTGGACGTGAGGAGGCTGAAGCTTTCTTT
j_call: TRBJ1-1
v_call: TRBV29-1
d_call: -
clone_size: -

cdr3_aa: CASSSIAALSSYNEQFF
cdr3_nt: TGTGCCAGCAGTTCTATAGCGGCACTCAGCTCCTACAATGAGCAGTTCTTC
j_call: TRBJ2-1
v_call: TRBV28
d_call: -
clone_size: -

cdr3_aa: CASSIAGRVPAYEQYF
cdr3_nt: TGTGCCAGTAGTATAGCAGGTCGCGTTCCGGCCTACGAGCAGTACTTC
j_call: TRBJ2-7
v_call: TRBV19
d_call: -
clone_size: -

cdr3_aa: CASSSPSSYEQYF
cdr3_nt: TGTGCCAGCAGCTCGCCGAGTTCCTACGAGCAGTACTTC
j_call: TRBJ2-7
v_call: TRBV7-2
d_call: -
clone_size: -

cdr3_aa: CASSLQGGTEAFF
cdr3_nt: TGTGCCAGCTCACTTCAAGGAGGCACTGAAGCTTTCTTT
j_call: TRBJ1-1
v_call: TRBV18
d_call: -
clone_size: -

cdr3_aa: CASSPGQGASGLYGYTF
cdr3_nt: TGTGCCAGCAGCCCGGGACAGGGGGCATCTGGGTTATATGGCTACACCTTC
j_call: TRBJ1-2
v_call: TRBV5-6
d_call: TRBD1
clone_size: once

cdr3_aa: CSVTPGTLTNNEQFF
cdr3_nt: TGCAGCGTAACTCCCGGGACACTTACCAACAATGAGCAGTTCTTC
j_call: TRBJ2-1
v_call: TRBV29-1
d_call: -
clone_size: -

cdr3_aa: CSVRRHGGTGGEKLFF
cdr3_nt: TGCAGCGTTAGGCGTCACGGCGGGACAGGAGGCGAAAAACTGTTTTTT
j_call: TRBJ1-4
v_call: TRBV29-1
d_call: TRBD1
clone_size: -

cdr3_aa: CASSSGSTGGETQYF
cdr3_nt: TGTGCCAGCAGCTCAGGATCGACAGGGGGAGAGACCCAGTACTTC
j_call: TRBJ2-5
v_call: TRBV7-2
d_call: TRBD1
clone_size: -

cdr3_aa: CATTGTGSYEQYF
cdr3_nt: TGTGCCACCACCGGGACAGGGTCCTACGAGCAGTACTTC
j_call: TRBJ2-7
v_call: TRBV27
d_call: TRBD1
clone_size: -

cdr3_aa: CASSWRDATDTQYF
cdr3_nt: TGTGCCAGCAGTTGGCGGGACGCCACAGATACGCAGTATTTT
j_call: TRBJ2-3
v_call: TRBV27
d_call: -
clone_size: -

cdr3_aa: CASSQENAGNGGTFGPGNTIYF
cdr3_nt: TGCGCCAGCAGCCAAGAGAACGCGGGTAACGGCGGAACCTTCGGTCCTGGAAACACCATATATTTT
j_call: TRBJ1-3
v_call: TRBV4-3
d_call: -
clone_size: -

cdr3_aa: CASSPGQVGYTF
cdr3_nt: TGTGCCAGCAGCCCCGGACAGGTTGGCTACACCTTC
j_call: TRBJ1-2
v_call: TRBV5-4
d_call: TRBD1
clone_size: -

cdr3_aa: CASSGSSWGTDTQYF
cdr3_nt: TGTGCCAGTAGTGGGTCTAGTTGGGGCACAGATACGCAGTATTTT
j_call: TRBJ2-3
v_call: TRBV19
d_call: -
clone_size: few

cdr3_aa: CASSLLAGGEAFF
cdr3_nt: TGCGCCAGCAGCTTGTTAGCGGGGGGTGAAGCTTTCTTT
j_call: TRBJ1-1
v_call: TRBV5-1
d_call: -
clone_size: -

cdr3_aa: CASSLDLGGYEQYF
cdr3_nt: TGTGCCAGCAGCTTGGACCTGGGGGGCTACGAGCAGTACTTC
j_call: TRBJ2-7
v_call: TRBV5-4
d_call: -
clone_size: once

cdr3_aa: CASSIERNTEAFF
cdr3_nt: TGTGCCAGTAGTATTGAGAGAAACACTGAAGCTTTCTTT
j_call: TRBJ1-1
v_call: TRBV19
d_call: -
clone_size: -

cdr3_aa: CASSQIQGVGEQYF
cdr3_nt: TGTGCCAGCAGTCAGATACAGGGGGTCGGAGAGCAGTACTTC
j_call: TRBJ2-7
v_call: TRBV28
d_call: TRBD1
clone_size: -

cdr3_aa: CASSLRESYTGELFF
cdr3_nt: TGTGCCAGCAGCTTGCGGGAGTCGTACACCGGGGAGCTGTTTTTT
j_call: TRBJ2-2
v_call: TRBV5-6
d_call: -
clone_size: few

cdr3_aa: CAITPSDSYEQYF
cdr3_nt: TGTGCCATCACTCCAAGCGACTCCTACGAGCAGTACTTC
j_call: TRBJ2-7
v_call: TRBV10-3
d_call: -
clone_size: -

cdr3_aa: CASSVEGHMNTEAFF
cdr3_nt: TGTGCCAGCAGCGTAGAAGGACACATGAACACTGAAGCTTTCTTT
j_call: TRBJ1-1
v_call: TRBV9
d_call: -
clone_size: -

cdr3_aa: CASSFPPQGSPLHF
cdr3_nt: TGTGCCAGCAGCTTCCCACCCCAGGGTTCACCCCTCCACTTT
j_call: TRBJ1-6
v_call: TRBV13
d_call: -
clone_size: once

cdr3_aa: CASSTAWYEQYF
cdr3_nt: TGTGCCAGCAGCACCGCGTGGTACGAGCAGTACTTC
j_call: TRBJ2-7
v_call: TRBV5-5
d_call: -
clone_size: -

cdr3_aa: CATFSTGDEQYF
cdr3_nt: TGTGCCACCTTCTCCACAGGGGACGAGCAGTACTTC
j_call: TRBJ2-7
v_call: TRBV6-5
d_call: TRBD1
clone_size: -

cdr3_aa: CASSPGGAYYNEQFF
cdr3_nt: TGTGCCAGCAGTCCGGGGGGGGCTTACTACAATGAGCAGTTCTTC
j_call: TRBJ2-1
v_call: TRBV27
d_call: TRBD2
clone_size: -

cdr3_aa: CASSYSGSVAFF
cdr3_nt: TGTGCCAGCAGTTATTCCGGGTCGGTGGCTTTCTTT
j_call: TRBJ1-1
v_call: TRBV6-6
d_call: -
clone_size: -